This T cell receptor beta chain was captured by sequencing in a study of blood T cell repertoires in COVID-19. The J segment lost 3 bases and the V segment lost 6 bases, leaving 16 bases of the junction unmatched. CDR3 length: 19 residues. Germline CDR1 is MDHEN and CDR2 is SYDVKM. TCRdb's copy holds only in-frame clones and misses some; the assay was immunoSEQ multiplex PCR. The repertoire includes about 210,000 clones, about 87% of them detected once, and about a tenth sits in the top ten. Assignment of participants to cohorts was predicated upon participant-reported clinical history. The receptor was derived from a man younger than 35 with acute COVID-19. The rearrangement joins TRBV28 to TRBJ2-7; 14 bases map to TRBD2. Material for sequencing was PBMCs or T cells enriched from blood (not recorded which). CDR3 coding DNA: TGTGCCAGCAGCCGGGGACTAGCGGGAGAAGGACCTTTAGGCTACGAGCAGTACTTC. Amino acids: CASSRGLAGEGPLGYEQYF.